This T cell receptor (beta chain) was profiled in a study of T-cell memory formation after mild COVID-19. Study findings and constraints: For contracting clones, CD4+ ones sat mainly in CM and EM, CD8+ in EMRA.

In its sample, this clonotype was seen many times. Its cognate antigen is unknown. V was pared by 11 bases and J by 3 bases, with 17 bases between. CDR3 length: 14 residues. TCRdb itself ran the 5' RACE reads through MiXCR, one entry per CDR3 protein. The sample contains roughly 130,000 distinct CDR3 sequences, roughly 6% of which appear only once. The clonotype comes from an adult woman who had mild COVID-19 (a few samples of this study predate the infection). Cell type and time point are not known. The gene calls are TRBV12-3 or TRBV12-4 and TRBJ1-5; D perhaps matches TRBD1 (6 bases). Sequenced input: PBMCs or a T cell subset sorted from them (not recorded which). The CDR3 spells CASGWTVDNQPQHF. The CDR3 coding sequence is TGTGCCTCTGGGTGGACAGTCGACAATCAGCCCCAGCATTTT.